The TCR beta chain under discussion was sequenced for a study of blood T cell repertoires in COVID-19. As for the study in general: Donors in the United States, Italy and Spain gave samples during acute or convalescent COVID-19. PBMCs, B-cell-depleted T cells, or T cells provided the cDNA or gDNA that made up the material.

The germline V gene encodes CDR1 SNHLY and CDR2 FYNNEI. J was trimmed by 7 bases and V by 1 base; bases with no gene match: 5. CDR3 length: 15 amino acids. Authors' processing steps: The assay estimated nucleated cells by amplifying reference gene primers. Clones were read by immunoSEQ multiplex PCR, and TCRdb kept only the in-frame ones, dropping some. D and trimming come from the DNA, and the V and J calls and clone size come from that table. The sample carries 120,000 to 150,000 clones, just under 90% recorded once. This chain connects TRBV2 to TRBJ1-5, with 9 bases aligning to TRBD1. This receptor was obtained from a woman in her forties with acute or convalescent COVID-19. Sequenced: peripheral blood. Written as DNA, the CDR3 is TGTGCCAGCAGTGAAGGGACAGGGGCTGTACAGCCCCAGCATTTT. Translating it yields CASSEGTGAVQPQHF.